This entry describes one TCR beta chain. Its recognized antigen is unknown. Base-call qualities are not available, and no considerably larger clone is one nucleotide away. This sample was included in a study of T cells in tuberculosis (dated by TCRdb to 2017 to 2018). About the investigation overall: In the study, CD1B tetramers and high-throughput TCR immunosequencing were combined to characterize T cells specific for the mycobacterial lipid antigen glucose monomycolate (GMM). With 10 to 11 people per group, a South African clinical cohort compared IGRA-negative adolescents, IGRA-positive adolescents with latent tuberculosis, and adults with active tuberculosis.

At study entry, a tuberculin skin test and the QuantiFERON-TB GOLD In-Tube IGRA were used to screen adolescents for latent tuberculosis infection. Immunosequencing of unsorted cryopreserved PBMC covered, on average, around 97,000 T cells per clinical donor. Eleven high schools in the Worcester region of the Western Cape, South Africa, served as enrollment sites for adolescents aged 12 to 18 years. Around 10 M. tuberculosis-infected adolescents and some 10 uninfected adolescents, matched for age and sex, were selected. PBMC from adolescents were isolated by density centrifugation from freshly drawn heparinized blood and then cryopreserved. Here is what the overall study found, with its caveats: With the diverse GMM-specific repertoire as input, a classifier achieved under 90% accuracy (AUROC about 0.9), whereas GEM motif frequencies as input gave around 70% accuracy. Smaller mean NN-distances to GMM-specific TCRs were observed in active tuberculosis TCR-alpha repertoires than in IGRA-negative controls, suggesting clonal expansion of GMM-specific TCRs. Which clinical samples got chosen depended on the availability of cryopreserved specimens, and the active tuberculosis cases were adults, whereas the controls were adolescents. Shorter CDR3-alpha lengths in active tuberculosis patients partly drove the smaller NN-distances, and the TCR-beta difference was not statistically significant.

Per the germline V gene (reference sequence), LNHDA is the CDR1 and SQIVND is the CDR2. The CDR3 goes from the cysteine to the phenylalanine over 11 residues. The CDR3 DNA has 33 bases and is translated from base 1. The junction shows trimming of 9 bases on V and 4 bases on J, and the gene matches do not reach 1 base of it. TCR libraries were generated with the immunoSEQ multiplex PCR assay, using TCR-beta and/or TCR-alpha/delta assays for each sample. Amplified TCR libraries were sequenced on the Illumina high-throughput platform. In the paper's pipeline: Clustering and dimensionality reduction were performed using pairwise TCRdist distances among GMM-specific receptors from ex vivo sorted or in vitro expanded T cells. Each clinical repertoire was assigned a mean NN-distance score, defined as the average TCRdist to the nearest 10% of tetramer-positive reference sequences. GEM TCR motif frequency was calculated as the fraction of unique TCRs that matched known GEM sequences in V/J usage and CDR3 length. Linear discriminant analysis with leave-one-out cross-validation, implemented in scikit-learn, was used to classify active tuberculosis. TCRdb limited this immuneACCESS table to in-frame rearrangements with V and J called. A share of clones is missing; checked studies link under half to unresolved V genes, and the rest is unexplained. From that table come the V and J calls and clone size; the DNA was used to work out D and trimming. The sample has around 30,000 clones on record, 90% of them singletons. The top ten clones comprise about 6.5% of the sample.

The sample consisted of PBMCs. The chain is assembled from TRBV19 and TRBJ1-2; TRBD1 aligns with 8 central bases. The clonotype was recovered from a donor between 10 and 35 years old with latent tuberculosis or without tuberculosis infection. The CDR3 reads as follows: CASTGGYGYTF. The sequenced DNA: TGTGCCAGCACAGGGGGCTATGGCTACACCTTC.